Following are 24 T cell receptor beta chains from one sample sequenced in a study of blood T cell repertoires in COVID-19. Produced via immunoSEQ multiplex PCR; TCRdb's table is partial and in-frame only. The sample lists 150,000 to 200,000 clones, 86% occurring once. The sequencing sample was made of peripheral blood. The receptors were gathered from a man aged 50 to 60 with active or convalescent COVID-19.

This chain connects TRBV19 to TRBJ2-5; 8 positions match TRBD2. With 5 bases clipped from V and 5 bases from J, the junction kept 7 bases outside the gene matches. Germline assignment: CDR1 LNHDA and CDR2 SQIVND (reference sequence). This CDR3 has 14 residues. CDR3 sequence (DNA): TGTGCCAGTAGTTGGAGCGGGAGTTCGGAGACCCAGTACTTC. Translating it yields CASSWSGSSETQYF. The full variable domain, rest sourced from reference TRBV19 and TRBJ2-5, is DGGITQSPKYLFRKEGQNVTLSCEQNLNHDAMYWYRQDPGQGLRLIYYSQIVNDFQKGDIAEGYSVSREKKESFPLTVTSAQKNPTAFYLCASSWSGSSETQYFGPGTRLLVL.

The genes are TRBV18 and TRBJ2-4, with D perhaps TRBD2 (6 bases). The CDR3 spans 15 residues. V gave up 2 bases and J gave up 1 base, with 9 bases separating them. Germline loops: CDR1 KGHSH, CDR2 LQKENI. The CDR3 sequence: CASSPGEVAKNIQYF. CDR3 DNA sequence: TGTGCCAGCTCACCAGGGGAGGTGGCCAAAAACATTCAGTACTTC.

The chain carries TRBV6-6 and TRBJ2-2; D is perhaps TRBD2 (5 bases). The germline CDR1 and CDR2 sequences are MNHNY and SVGAGI (reference sequence). The CDR3 is 16 amino acids. V gave up 2 bases and J gave up 6 bases, with 16 bases separating them. For the CDR3, the DNA is TGTGCCAGCAGTTACCCGAGGGCGAGCTCGGCCGGGGAGCTGTTTTTT. Amino acids: CASSYPRASSAGELFF.

The J gene is TRBJ1-4, the V gene TRBV6-5; D is uncertain. The germline V and J ends were trimmed by 7 bases and 0 bases, with 3 bases remaining between them. The CDR3 has 12 residues. Germline V gene sequence: CDR1 MNHEY, CDR2 SVGAGI. The CDR3 region is CASTSTNEKLFF. For the CDR3, the DNA is TGTGCCAGCACATCAACTAATGAAAAACTGTTTTTT.

V and J are TRBV4-3 and TRBJ1-2, with D unclear. This CDR3 has 15 amino acids. Per the germline V gene, CDR1 is LGHNA and CDR2 is YSLEER. Trimming took off 0 bases at V and 4 bases at J, with 12 bases between the two ends. The CDR3 loop reads CASSQESPRPYGYTF. The CDR3 DNA follows: TGCGCCAGCAGCCAAGAAAGTCCCAGGCCCTATGGCTACACCTTC.

The chain combines TRBV12-5 with TRBJ2-1, with D perhaps matching TRBD1 (5 bases). Germline V CDR1 and CDR2: LGHNT, FRNRAP. The CDR3 has 17 amino acids. The ends were cut back, 1 base at V and 4 bases at J, with 17 bases in the middle. CDR3: CASGLARGTAHYNEQFF. The CDR3 nucleotides read TGTGCTAGTGGTTTGGCAAGGGGAACGGCCCATTACAATGAGCAGTTCTTC. Full variable domain (outside the CDR3, taken from reference TRBV12-5 and TRBJ2-1): DARVTQTPRHKVTEMGQEVTMRCQPILGHNTVFWYRQTMMQGLELLAYFRNRAPLDDSGMPKDRFSAEMPDATLATLKIQPSEPRDSAVYFCASGLARGTAHYNEQFFGPGTRLTVL.

The chain links TRBV5-1 to TRBJ1-4, with a possible D match to TRBD1 (6 bases). CDR3 size: 16 residues. V was cut by 0 bases and J by 5 bases, with 14 bases left in between. CDR1 and CDR2 from the germline V gene are SGHRS and YFSETQ. For the CDR3, the DNA is TGCGCCAGCAGCTTGGATGCAGGGGCGAGGAATGAAAAACTGTTTTTT. Its protein product is CASSLDAGARNEKLFF.

The rearrangement uses TRBV7-9 and TRBJ1-2; D is unresolved. Germline V gene data show CDR1 as SEHNR and CDR2 as FQNEAQ (reference sequence). V gave up 3 bases and J gave up 5 bases, with 16 bases separating them. The CDR3 totals 15 residues. In DNA form, the CDR3 reads TGTGCCAGCAGCTTCCTGACCGGGAGCCCATATGGCTACACCTTC. It is translated as CASSFLTGSPYGYTF. Full variable domain (missing parts from reference TRBV7-9 and TRBJ1-2): DTGVSQNPRHKITKRGQNVTFRCDPISEHNRLYWYRQTLGQGPEFLTYFQNEAQLEKSRLLSDRFSAERPKGSFSTLEIQRTEQGDSAMYLCASSFLTGSPYGYTFGSGTRLTVV.

The rearrangement links TRBV19 to TRBJ1-5; TRBD1 matches 9 bases. The length of the CDR3 is 16 residues. Trimming at V came to 5 bases and at J to 6 bases, leaving 11 bases not matched to a gene. Germline V lookup: CDR1 LNHDA, CDR2 SQIVND (reference sequence). The CDR3 region is CASSLPAGTGRQPQHF. CDR3 DNA: TGTGCCAGTAGTCTCCCGGCCGGGACAGGGCGTCAGCCCCAGCATTTT.

This chain connects TRBV2 to TRBJ1-1; no reliable D call. Germline CDR1 SNHLY, CDR2 FYNNEI. The ends were cut back, 2 bases at V and 0 bases at J, with 7 bases in the middle. The CDR3 is 14 residues long. In DNA, the CDR3 is TGTGCCAGCAGTGAACACGGTATGAACACTGAAGCTTTCTTT. It yields the protein CASSEHGMNTEAFF. The variable domain in full, completed from reference TRBV2 and TRBJ1-1, reads EPEVTQTPSHQVTQMGQEVILRCVPISNHLYFYWYRQILGQKVEFLVSFYNNEISEKSEIFDDQFSVERPDGSNFTLKIRSTKLEDSAMYFCASSEHGMNTEAFFGQGTRLTVV.

This clone has only a few counts. The rearrangement uses TRBV12-3 or TRBV12-4 and TRBJ1-1; tentatively, D is TRBD1 (6 bases). The V end lost 6 bases, the J end lost 6 bases, and 11 bases lay between the germline ends. The CDR3 loop spans 12 amino acids. The CDR3 loop reads CASRRGSAEAFF. The CDR3 DNA sequence: TGTGCCAGCAGAAGGGGGTCGGCTGAAGCTTTCTTT.

The chain couples TRBV2 to TRBJ2-3; 10 bases line up with TRBD2. In germline, CDR1 is SNHLY, CDR2 FYNNEI. Trimming cost V 4 bases and J 5 bases; bases outside gene matches: 6. This CDR3 is 15 amino acids long. The CDR3 loop reads CASSGVSGGIDTQYF. The DNA of the CDR3 is TGTGCCAGCAGTGGGGTTAGCGGGGGGATAGATACGCAGTATTTT.

This chain links TRBV6-6 with TRBJ2-3; D gene ambiguous. The CDR3 contains 14 residues. Between the trimmed V and J ends, which lost 7 bases and 2 bases, there was a span of 13 bases. CDR1 and CDR2 from the germline V gene are MNHNY and SVGAGI (reference sequence). CDR3 in amino acids: CASKDILNTDTQYF. The CDR3 DNA follows: TGTGCCAGCAAAGATATCCTAAACACAGATACGCAGTATTTT.

This clone was seen a handful of times. The V and J genes are TRBV29-1 and TRBJ2-4, with D perhaps matching TRBD1 (6 bases). The CDR3 is 14 amino acids. V dropped 5 bases and J dropped 0 bases, with 11 bases sitting between them. Per germline, CDR1 SQVTM and CDR2 ANQGSEA. The CDR3 region has the DNA TGCAGCGTTCGACAGGCGCTAGCCAAAAACATTCAGTACTTC. Protein: CSVRQALAKNIQYF.

The V call is TRBV7-2, the J call TRBJ2-5; 9 bases are a match to TRBD2. CDR1 is SGHTA and CDR2 is FQGNSA in the germline V gene. V dropped 4 bases and J dropped 7; count of bases not matched to a gene: 13. The CDR3 spans 16 residues. The CDR3 region has the DNA TGTGCCAGCAGCTCCCGACTAGCGGATTACGAAGGGACCCAGTACTTC. Residues: CASSSRLADYEGTQYF.

The chain employs TRBV20-1 and TRBJ2-1; D remains unclear. V lost 3 bases and J 5 bases, leaving 5 bases between the germline ends. The CDR3 sequence is 11 residues long. CDR1 is DFQATT and CDR2 is SNEGSKA in the germline V gene (reference sequence). This chain's CDR3 is CSARADNEQFF. The DNA of the CDR3 is TGCAGTGCTAGGGCGGACAATGAGCAGTTCTTC.

This clone was picked up a small number of times. The chain employs TRBV19 and TRBJ2-1, with D perhaps matching TRBD2 (6 bases). Germline values: CDR1 LNHDA, CDR2 SQIVND (reference sequence). The V and J ends lost 5 bases and 11 bases respectively, with 10 bases between them. This CDR3 region has 11 residues. The CDR3 reads CASSSGVKQFF. The CDR3 DNA reads as TGTGCCAGTAGTTCGGGGGTAAAGCAGTTCTTC.

The V call is TRBV2, the J call TRBJ2-3; TRBD2 matches 11 bases. The length of the CDR3 is 17 residues. The V segment lost 4 bases and the J segment 6 bases; nucleotides outside the gene matches: 12. The germline V gene encodes CDR1 SNHLY and CDR2 FYNNEI. The CDR3 here is CASSAIVGTSGSDTQYF. CDR3 in DNA: TGTGCCAGCAGTGCTATAGTAGGGACTAGCGGTTCGGATACGCAGTATTTT.

This clone appeared once. V is TRBV6-5 and J is TRBJ2-7, with 7 positions matching TRBD1. The germline V gene encodes CDR1 MNHEY and CDR2 SVGAGI. CDR3 size: 14 residues. V gave up 6 bases and J gave up 7 bases; unmatched junction bases: 12. The CDR3 DNA follows: TGTGCCAGCAGACCTTCAAACAGGGGCTGGGAGCAGTACTTC. Translated: CASRPSNRGWEQYF.

This clone was seen at least ten times. The gene calls are TRBV18 and TRBJ2-5; possible D gene TRBD2, 6 bases. The CDR3 totals 12 residues. Germline lookup yields CDR1 KGHSH and CDR2 LQKENI. V was shortened by 5 bases and J by 4 bases, with 8 bases between the two germline ends. The CDR3 spells CASSEGGETQYF. Here the CDR3 DNA reads TGTGCCAGCTCAGAGGGAGGAGAGACCCAGTACTTC.

The chain is built from TRBV14 and TRBJ1-1; no reliable D call. Trimming pared 6 bases from V and 4 bases from J, leaving 9 bases between. There are 12 residues in the CDR3. Germline CDR1 and CDR2: SGHDN and FVKESK. For the CDR3, the DNA is TGTGCCAGCAGGGGCCGGGGCACTGAAGCTTTCTTT. Translated: CASRGRGTEAFF.

This clone has more than one count but fewer than ten. The chain is built from TRBV6-5 and TRBJ2-7; 11 positions match TRBD2. This CDR3 is 15 amino acids long. CDR1 is MNHEY, CDR2 SVGAGI, per germline. V gave up 6 bases and J gave up 4 bases; unmatched junction bases: 8. CDR3 DNA sequence: TGTGCCAGCAGGAGAGGGACTAGCGGAATATACGAGCAGTACTTC. It translates to CASRRGTSGIYEQYF.

CDR3 loop: CASSLPPSGYRSSYNEQFF. In DNA, the CDR3 is TGCGCCAGCAGCCTTCCCCCTAGCGGTTACCGGAGCTCCTACAATGAGCAGTTCTTC. The genes are TRBV4-1 and TRBJ2-1; TRBD2 aligns across 7 bases. Looked up from germline, CDR1 is MGHRA and CDR2 is YSYEKL. J lost 0 bases, V lost 4 bases, and 15 bases had no gene match. There are 19 residues in the CDR3.

This clone was picked up one time. The CDR3 sequence is CASSPTGGKYNEQFF. In nucleotides, the CDR3 is TGTGCCAGCTCACCGACAGGGGGTAAATACAATGAGCAGTTCTTC. The V call is TRBV18, the J call TRBJ2-1; 9 nucleotides agree with TRBD1. The CDR3 covers 15 residues. The V gene end was trimmed by 3 bases and the J gene end by 4 bases; junction bases not matched to a gene: 4. Germline values: CDR1 KGHSH, CDR2 LQKENI.